The 26 T cell receptor beta chains given below trace back to one sample, sequenced in a study of human versus mouse CDR3 diversity and MHC coevolution. Profiled with immunoSEQ multiplex PCR; TCRdb holds only in-frame clones, not every one. The sample lists about 81,000 clones, 93% occurring once. Input material: naive CD4+ T cells from blood. Subset meaning: CD45RO-negative CD62L-positive naive CD4 T cells. These receptor sequences come from a person between 25 and 70 years old in good health.

This sequence joins TRBV7-2 and TRBJ1-6; 10 nucleotides align to TRBD1. CDR1 and CDR2 from the germline V gene are SGHTA and FQGNSA. The CDR3 consists of 19 residues. Trimming at V came to 4 bases and at J to 2 bases, leaving 11 bases not matched to a gene. The CDR3 region is CASSWGIWDRGPYNSPLHF. In nucleotides, the CDR3 is TGTGCCAGCAGCTGGGGGATTTGGGACAGGGGTCCCTATAATTCACCCCTCCACTTT.

V and J are TRBV6-5 and TRBJ2-7; D unresolved. V was shortened by 5 bases and J by 2 bases, with 10 bases between the two germline ends. Germline V gives CDR1 MNHEY, CDR2 SVGAGI. This CDR3 spans 13 amino acids. The CDR3 sequence: CASSTPGTYEQYF. CDR3 DNA sequence: TGTGCCAGCAGTACGCCCGGTACCTACGAGCAGTACTTC.

This sequence joins TRBV5-6 and TRBJ1-2; D might be TRBD1 (5 bases). Germline CDR1 SGHDT, CDR2 YYEEEE. The CDR3 has 13 amino acids. Trimming shortened V by 4 bases and J by 4 bases, and 11 bases separated the two germline ends. CDR3 nucleotides: TGTGCCAGCAGCAAGACAGAAGTCTATGGCTACACCTTC. It yields the protein CASSKTEVYGYTF.

The rearrangement uses TRBV6-4 and TRBJ2-3, with TRBD2 matching over 9 bases. Looked up from germline, CDR1 is MRHNA and CDR2 is SNTAGT. CDR3 length: 17 amino acids. Trimming cost V 5 bases and J 4 bases; bases outside gene matches: 13. The CDR3 nucleotides are TGTGCCAGCAGTAAGAGGTTGAGTAGCGGGAGCTCAGATACGCAGTATTTT. It is translated as CASSKRLSSGSSDTQYF.

The J gene is TRBJ2-2, the V gene TRBV5-1; D might be TRBD2 (5 bases). Trimming removed 3 bases from V and 6 bases from J, with 24 bases in between. This CDR3 is 18 amino acids long. CDR1 and CDR2 from the germline V gene are SGHRS and YFSETQ. In nucleotides, the CDR3 is TGCGCCAGCAGCTCCCTTGGAGGTCCGCCGAACATCGCCGGGGAGCTGTTTTTT. It is translated as CASSSLGGPPNIAGELFF.

The V and J genes are TRBV4-2 and TRBJ1-2; 8 bases align to TRBD1. Trimming removed 1 base from V and 9 bases from J; junction bases left unmatched: 7. Germline V gives CDR1 LGHNA, CDR2 YNFKEQ. The CDR3 has 14 residues. CDR3 DNA sequence: TGTGCCAGCAGCCAAGGGACAGGGCTTCTCCGCTACACCTTC. It is translated as CASSQGTGLLRYTF.

The chain recombines TRBV2 with TRBJ2-2, with a weak D call TRBD2 (6 bases). Germline V lookup: CDR1 SNHLY, CDR2 FYNNEI. The CDR3 has 14 amino acids. Between the trimmed V and J ends, which lost 6 bases and 8 bases, there was a span of 16 bases. The CDR3 reads CASSPGLSPGELFF. CDR3 nucleotides: TGTGCCAGCAGCCCGGGACTTTCCCCAGGGGAGCTGTTTTTT.

The chain employs TRBV30 and TRBJ2-7, with a weak D call TRBD2 (5 bases). V was trimmed by 0 bases and J by 7 bases, leaving 10 bases between them. This CDR3 spans 12 amino acids. CDR1 and CDR2 (germline): GTSNPN, SVGIG (reference sequence). CDR3 region: CAWSVQEGEQYF. CDR3 nucleotide sequence: TGTGCCTGGAGTGTACAAGAGGGAGAGCAGTACTTC.

The chain employs TRBV5-6 and TRBJ2-7; 9 positions match TRBD1. This CDR3 is built from 13 residues. Germline-derived CDR1 and CDR2 are SGHDT and YYEEEE. The junction had 4 bases not matched to a gene; V was cut back by 3 bases and J by 6 bases. The CDR3 sequence: CASSSGQGREQYF. CDR3 bases: TGTGCCAGCAGCTCGGGACAGGGACGCGAGCAGTACTTC.

The CDR3 protein is CASSLGDTRFYEQYF. As DNA, the CDR3 is TGTGCCAGCAGCTTGGGGGACACTCGTTTTTACGAGCAGTACTTC. V is TRBV5-5 and J is TRBJ2-7; D possibly corresponds to TRBD1 (6 bases). The ends were cut back, 0 bases at V and 4 bases at J, with 14 bases in the middle. This CDR3 is built from 15 residues. Germline V gene data show CDR1 as SGHKS and CDR2 as YYEKEE (reference sequence).

Written as DNA, the CDR3 is TGTGCCAGCTCACCACGGCTAGCGGAGGGAGAGACCCAGTACTTC. Protein product: CASSPRLAEGETQYF. The rearrangement uses TRBV18 and TRBJ2-5; 7 nucleotides line up with TRBD2. The CDR3 contains 15 residues. Trimming removed 1 base from V and 4 bases from J; junction bases left unmatched: 6. CDR1 is KGHSH, CDR2 LQKENI, per germline.

Remarks on this clone: The sample has other DNA sequences that encode this CDR3 too. The chain combines TRBV28 with TRBJ2-7, with 8 bases matching TRBD1. Germline V gene data show CDR1 as MDHEN and CDR2 as SYDVKM. This CDR3 has 12 residues. V shed 6 bases, J shed 4 bases, and the junction held 2 bases outside the gene matches. Written as DNA, the CDR3 is TGTGCCAGCAGCAGGACAGGGTACGAGCAGTACTTC. Its translation is CASSRTGYEQYF. The variable domain in full, completed from reference TRBV28 and TRBJ2-7, reads DVKVTQSSRYLVKRTGEKVFLECVQDMDHENMFWYRQDPGLGLRLIYFSYDVKMKEKGDIPEGYSVSREKKERFSLILESASTNQTSMYLCASSRTGYEQYFGPGTRLTVT.

The chain combines TRBV12-5 with TRBJ2-7, with no clear D. CDR1 and CDR2 from the germline V gene are LGHNT and FRNRAP. The CDR3 consists of 12 residues. V lost 5 bases to trimming and J lost 5 bases, with 10 bases between them. DNA for the CDR3: TGTGCTAGTGGTCTGAGCCAGGACGAGCAGTACTTC. It yields the protein CASGLSQDEQYF.

The rearrangement joins TRBV7-9 to TRBJ2-3; TRBD2 matches at 11 bases. The CDR3 loop spans 14 amino acids. The germline V gene encodes CDR1 SEHNR and CDR2 FQNEAQ (reference sequence). J was trimmed by 5 bases and V by 6 bases; bases with no gene match: 4. CDR3 protein: CASRTSGSGDTQYF. In nucleotides, the CDR3 is TGTGCCAGCAGAACTAGCGGGAGTGGAGATACGCAGTATTTT.

The chain joins TRBV18 to TRBJ2-4; D perhaps matches TRBD1 (5 bases). Germline values: CDR1 KGHSH, CDR2 LQKENI. The CDR3 runs to 17 residues. Trimming took off 1 base at V and 0 bases at J, with 13 bases between the two ends. DNA for the CDR3: TGTGCCAGCTCACCACAGGCCAGGGCGGTAGCCAAAAACATTCAGTACTTC. Amino acids: CASSPQARAVAKNIQYF.

The gene calls are TRBV2 and TRBJ2-1; 7 nucleotides match TRBD1. V shed 2 bases and J 0 bases; nucleotides not matched to a gene: 7. Germline CDR1 and CDR2: SNHLY and FYNNEI. CDR3 length equals 17 residues. The CDR3 protein is CASSEYRGFSSYNEQFF. DNA of the CDR3: TGTGCCAGCAGTGAATACAGGGGCTTCAGCTCCTACAATGAGCAGTTCTTC.

The chain recombines TRBV7-2 with TRBJ2-7; 10 positions agree with TRBD2. Germline CDR1 is SGHTA and CDR2 is FQGNSA. This CDR3 has 17 residues. With 1 base clipped from V and 0 bases from J, the junction kept 6 bases outside the gene matches. CDR3 bases: TGTGCCAGCAGCTTAGGGGTCACTAGCGGGGCCTCCTACGAGCAGTACTTC. It encodes CASSLGVTSGASYEQYF. The variable domain in full, completed from reference TRBV7-2 and TRBJ2-7, reads GAGVSQSPSNKVTEKGKDVELRCDPISGHTALYWYRQSLGQGLEFLIYFQGNSAPDKSGLPSDRFSAERTGGSVSTLTIQRTQQEDSAVYLCASSLGVTSGASYEQYFGPGTRLTVT.

This sequence joins TRBV27 and TRBJ1-5; 7 positions match TRBD1. Germline assignment: CDR1 MNHEY and CDR2 SMNVEV (reference sequence). Unmatched junction bases numbered 10, after V lost 8 bases and J lost 6 bases. This CDR3 contains 14 residues. CDR3 protein: CASGSDRVSQPQHF. The CDR3 region has the DNA TGTGCCAGCGGGTCTGACAGGGTAAGTCAGCCCCAGCATTTT.

Here the CDR3 reads CASSRGQGATNEKLFF. DNA for the CDR3: TGTGCCAGCAGCCGGGGACAGGGGGCAACTAATGAAAAACTGTTTTTT. The rearrangement links TRBV5-4 to TRBJ1-4; 11 bases map to TRBD1. The CDR3 length is 16 residues. The ends lost 4 bases at V and 0 bases at J; junction bases unmatched: 2. Germline V gene sequence: CDR1 SGHNT, CDR2 YYREEE (reference sequence).

This clone has only a few counts. This chain links TRBV19 with TRBJ1-5; 10 nucleotides line up with TRBD1. The CDR3 sequence is 19 residues long. V lost 5 bases, J lost 4 bases, and 17 bases stayed unmatched. Looked up from germline, CDR1 is LNHDA and CDR2 is SQIVND (reference sequence). The CDR3 DNA follows: TGTGCCAGTAGTGCAGGGGTGGGACAGGGGTCTCGGTCTAATCAGCCCCAGCATTTT. Translated, it gives CASSAGVGQGSRSNQPQHF.

The rearrangement joins TRBV7-8 to TRBJ1-2; 9 bases line up with TRBD1. Unmatched junction bases numbered 9, after V lost 6 bases and J lost 4 bases. CDR3 length: 15 residues. Germline CDR1 is SGHVS and CDR2 is FQNEAQ. CDR3 sequence reads: CASRRTGGATYGYTF. The CDR3 region has the DNA TGTGCCAGCAGAAGAACAGGGGGCGCGACCTATGGCTACACCTTC.

This chain connects TRBV7-2 to TRBJ2-7; the match to TRBD2 covers 7 bases. Germline V gives CDR1 SGHTA, CDR2 FQGNSA. V lost 1 base to trimming and J lost 1 base; unmatched junction nucleotides: 7. The CDR3 extends over 16 amino acids. The CDR3 reads CASSLGRTRGSYEQYF. The CDR3 nucleotides read TGTGCCAGCAGCTTAGGTAGGACTAGGGGTTCCTACGAGCAGTACTTC.

This rearrangement joins TRBV7-9 to TRBJ2-3; D is possibly TRBD2 (5 bases). V shed 3 bases and J shed 5 bases, with 27 bases lying between them. Germline CDR1 reads SEHNR; CDR2 reads FQNEAQ (reference sequence). This CDR3 has 19 residues. The CDR3 is CASSFLGRTSWERGDTQYF. The CDR3 DNA sequence: TGTGCCAGCAGCTTCCTGGGCAGGACTTCGTGGGAGAGAGGAGATACGCAGTATTTT.

The chain has TRBV7-2 and TRBJ2-7, with 12 nucleotides matching TRBD2. The germline V gene has CDR1 SGHTA and CDR2 FQGNSA. This CDR3 has 15 amino acids. Trimming cost V 5 bases and J 4 bases; bases outside gene matches: 6. CDR3 region: CASSLTSGGMYEQYF. The CDR3 DNA follows: TGTGCCAGCAGCCTAACTAGCGGGGGGATGTACGAGCAGTACTTC.

The J gene is TRBJ1-2, the V gene TRBV4-3; 7 bases line up with TRBD1. Germline lookup yields CDR1 LGHNA and CDR2 YSLEER. The CDR3 totals 15 residues. The junction had 5 bases not matched to a gene; V was cut back by 1 base and J by 3 bases. The CDR3: CASSQGQGGDYGYTF. CDR3 nucleotides: TGCGCCAGCAGCCAAGGACAGGGCGGGGACTATGGCTACACCTTC.

The chain employs TRBV18 and TRBJ1-2; TRBD1 aligns across 7 bases. Per germline, CDR1 KGHSH and CDR2 LQKENI. Losses at the gene ends were 3 bases for V and 7 bases for J; bases not matched to a gene: 5. This CDR3 contains 13 residues. CDR3 coding DNA: TGTGCCAGCTCACCCGACAGGGTGCTTGGCTACACCTTC. Residues: CASSPDRVLGYTF.